This TCR beta chain was recovered during a study of T cell responses to AZD1222 COVID-19 vaccine. The CDR3 has 12 residues. The ends were cut back, 0 bases at V and 4 bases at J, with 3 bases in the middle. Germline CDR1 LGHDT, CDR2 YNNKEL (reference sequence). The assay was immunoSEQ multiplex PCR, and TCRdb's table has in-frame clones only and misses some. The sample holds some 150,000 clones; 90% are singletons and the top ten take roughly 1.6%. Study conclusions and caveats: The study reported that nearly half of spike-specific TCRs target unmutated variant regions. Clonal diversity was possibly underestimated, and the donors were mostly white British, with more females. Once two AZD1222 doses were given, Spike-specific TCR breadth and depth went up. Baseline serostatus was positive in only five to seven AZD1222 recipients.

As regards this clone: The target antigen is unknown.

The TCR was taken from an adult who received the AZD1222 COVID-19 vaccine. The chain is built from TRBV3-1 (or the pseudogene TRBV3-2) and TRBJ1-2; D call uncertain. This material consisted of peripheral blood, taken 28 days after the second AZD1222 dose. CDR3 in DNA: TGTGCCAGCAGCCAAGAACCCTATGGCTACACCTTC. Translating gives CASSQEPYGYTF.